This T cell receptor (beta chain) came from a study of control samples from healthy donors and cancer patients. Assay: immunoSEQ multiplex PCR; the TCRdb copy retains only in-frame clones and omits some. The sample holds 60,000 to 80,000 clones; about 90% are singletons and the top ten take 4%. Sequencing input: blood. The receptor was derived from a woman between 50 and 59 years old in good health.

In nucleotides, the CDR3 is TGTGCCAGCAGATACAGGGGGTACTATGGCTACACCTTC. Translated, it gives CASRYRGYYGYTF. The chain carries TRBV2 and TRBJ1-2, with TRBD1 identical over 8 bases. Trimming at V came to 6 bases and at J to 3 bases, leaving 3 bases not matched to a gene. Germline lookup yields CDR1 SNHLY and CDR2 FYNNEI. The CDR3 is 13 residues long.